The clone carrying this T cell receptor (beta chain) was observed a few times. The antigen is undetermined. The junction departs from the called germline gene at one end, perhaps through a read error. Germline CDR1 reads SGHRS; CDR2 reads YFSETQ. This CDR3 is built from 11 residues. One entry per CDR3 protein results from TCRdb running MiXCR on the 5' RACE reads. The table shows around 370,000 distinct CDR3 sequences, with roughly 9% occurring only once. The entry originates in a study of identical twins. Regarding the study as a whole: Out-of-frame alpha sequences shared by twins were enriched for low generation probability. Models predicted too little out-of-frame TCR alpha sharing in monozygotic twins. Conclusions came from cross-sectional statistical analysis, not from following the same donors.

This sequence joins TRBV5-1 and TRBJ2-1; TRBD2 aligns across 11 bases. This sequence originates from a woman in her forties or fifties in good health. Sequenced material: naive T cells sorted from blood. The CDR3 protein is CASSSSGRLHF. CDR3 sequence (DNA): TGCGCCAGCAGCTCTAGCGGGAGGTTACACTTC.